The sequence of this TCR beta chain was determined in a study of shared clonotypes between healthy human individuals. Study observations and caveats: Some naive CD4 clonotypes, 4.5% to 5.5%, turned up in common across a handful of donors. In the sorted subsets, rarefaction showed sequencing was incomplete despite large depth. Researchers found naive subsets generally carried larger estimated richness than memory subsets.

Clones were sequenced by immunoSEQ multiplex PCR, and TCRdb holds only the in-frame ones, with some missing. This sample yields over a million clones, of which 98% are seen a single time; 0.4% to 0.55% belongs to the top ten. This CDR3 is 14 amino acids long. Looked up from germline, CDR1 is MDHEN and CDR2 is SYDVKM. Trimming cost V 6 bases and J 5 bases, with 16 bases left between them. About this clone itself: Its antigen is as yet unknown.

The receptor was isolated from a man aged 25-45 years in good health. This rearrangement joins TRBV28 to TRBJ1-2, with D possibly TRBD1 on 5 matching bases. The specimen sequenced was naive CD4+ T cells sorted from blood. Subset meaning: CD45RA+ positively selected. The CDR3 DNA is TGTGCCAGCAGGGGAGGAGGGGCTAGGTATGGCTACACCTTC. Its translation: CASRGGGARYGYTF.